This T cell receptor beta chain was profiled in a study of blood T cell repertoires in COVID-19. Study background: The United States, Italy and Spain were the sources of the acute and convalescent COVID-19 samples. PBMCs, B-cell-depleted T cells, or T cells were the source of the cDNA or gDNA that made up the material.

The CDR3 spans 14 residues. V was cut by 8 bases and J by 3 bases, with 14 bases left in between. Germline V gene sequence: CDR1 SGHTA, CDR2 FQGNSA. Authors' analysis steps: From reference gene primer amplification, estimates of nucleated cell counts were derived. TCRdb's table, derived via immunoSEQ multiplex PCR, lists solely in-frame clones and lacks some. The V and J calls and clone size are taken from that table; D and trimming were inferred from the DNA. The table has 130,000 to 150,000 clones, less than 90% seen once. The gene calls are TRBV7-2 and TRBJ2-1; D gene ambiguous. What was sequenced was peripheral blood. The receptor was isolated from a human donor in a cohort sampled during active COVID-19. CDR3 coding DNA: TGTGCCAGCTGCCCCCCACAGAACTACAATGAGCAGTTCTTC. It yields the protein CASCPPQNYNEQFF.